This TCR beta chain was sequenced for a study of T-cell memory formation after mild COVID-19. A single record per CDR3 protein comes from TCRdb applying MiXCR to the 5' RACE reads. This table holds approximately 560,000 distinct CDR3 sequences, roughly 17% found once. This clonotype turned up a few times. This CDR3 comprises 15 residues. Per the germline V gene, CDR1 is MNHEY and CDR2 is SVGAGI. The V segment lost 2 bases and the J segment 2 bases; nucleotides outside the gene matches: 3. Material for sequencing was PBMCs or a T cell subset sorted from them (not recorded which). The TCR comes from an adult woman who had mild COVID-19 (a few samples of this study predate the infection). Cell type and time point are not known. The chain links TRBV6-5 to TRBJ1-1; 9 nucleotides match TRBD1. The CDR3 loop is CASSYLGQGNTEAFF. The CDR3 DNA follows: TGTGCCAGCAGTTACCTGGGACAGGGTAACACTGAAGCTTTCTTT.